The T cell receptor beta chain under discussion was sequenced for a study of T cells after yellow fever vaccination. The study, taken as a whole, reports: Although most clonotypes did not, a small share appeared in both CD4 and CD8 compartments.

J was trimmed by 8 bases and V by 2 bases; bases with no gene match: 3. Per the germline V gene, CDR1 is SGHRS and CDR2 is YFSETQ. The CDR3 extends over 13 amino acids. This clonotype showed up just a few times. No antigen is known for it. A single record per CDR3 protein comes from TCRdb applying MiXCR to the 5' RACE reads. The table includes approximately 300,000 distinct CDR3 sequences, around 11% detected once. Sequencing was performed on CD4+ T cells sorted from PBMCs, taken 45 days after the yellow fever booster vaccination. The clonotype originates from a man between 18 and 35 years old who received the YFV17D yellow fever vaccine. This chain uses TRBV5-1 with TRBJ1-2; TRBD1 matches 10 bases. CDR3 residues: CASSFDRGPGYTF. The CDR3 DNA reads TGCGCCAGCAGCTTCGACAGGGGGCCGGGCTACACCTTC.